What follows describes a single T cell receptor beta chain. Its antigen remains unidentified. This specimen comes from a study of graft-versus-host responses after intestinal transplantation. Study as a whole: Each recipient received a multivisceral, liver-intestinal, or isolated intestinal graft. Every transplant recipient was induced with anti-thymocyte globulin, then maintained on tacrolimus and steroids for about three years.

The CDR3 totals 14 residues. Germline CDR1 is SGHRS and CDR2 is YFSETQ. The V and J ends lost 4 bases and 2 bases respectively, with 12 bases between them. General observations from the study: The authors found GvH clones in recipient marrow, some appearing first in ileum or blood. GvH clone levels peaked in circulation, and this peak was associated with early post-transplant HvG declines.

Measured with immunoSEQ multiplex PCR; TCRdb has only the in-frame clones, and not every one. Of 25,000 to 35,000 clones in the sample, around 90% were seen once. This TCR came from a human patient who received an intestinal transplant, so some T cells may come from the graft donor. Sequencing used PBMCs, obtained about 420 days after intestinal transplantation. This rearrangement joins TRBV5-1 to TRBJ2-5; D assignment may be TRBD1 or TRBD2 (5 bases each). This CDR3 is CASSGWGLQETQYF. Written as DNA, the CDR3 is TGCGCCAGCAGCGGGTGGGGGTTACAAGAGACCCAGTACTTC.